The following is a T cell receptor (beta chain) sequence with its context. This entry belongs to a study of T cell changes during pregnancy in multiple sclerosis. Profiling relied on immunoSEQ multiplex PCR, and the TCRdb table lists in-frame clones only, not all of them. The data show around 50,000 clones, roughly 89% seen once. Germline CDR1 and CDR2: MNHNS and SASEGT. The V gene end was trimmed by 6 bases and the J gene end by 6 bases; junction bases not matched to a gene: 5. The CDR3 totals 13 residues. V is TRBV6-1 and J is TRBJ1-2; 9 nucleotides line up with TRBD1. Sequenced material: peripheral blood, taken in the first trimester of pregnancy. This receptor was obtained from a female donor with multiple sclerosis, enrolled in a pregnancy study. The CDR3 DNA is TGTGCCAGCAGGGCCCGGGACAGGGATGGCTACACCTTC. Its protein product is CASRARDRDGYTF.